This is a list of T cell receptor beta chains from one sample in a study of T cell repertoires in cytomegalovirus infection. TCRdb reprocessed the reads with MiXCR, giving one entry per CDR3 protein. The data contain some 480,000 distinct CDR3 sequences, roughly a third of them singletons. Their recognized antigens are unknown. Sequenced here: cultured PBMCs, sampled from culture after CMV antigen stimulation. The receptors shown here come from a human donor in good health (CMV status not recorded). Some clones in this sample may be carry-over from other donors' samples. CDR3s include the opening cysteine and the closing phenylalanine or tryptophan. The order of the fields is J gene, D gene, clone size, V gene, CDR3 protein, CDR3 DNA. A D gene is named only where the DNA matches it firmly. A row's size may be missing; if present it is once, few, many or a size class.

J gene: TRBJ2-2; D gene: TRBD2; clone size: -; V gene: TRBV6-2/TRBV6-3; CDR3 protein: CASSGPAGSTGELFF; CDR3 DNA: TGTGCCAGCAGTGGCCCAGCGGGGTCCACCGGGGAGCTGTTTTTT
J gene: TRBJ2-5; D gene: -; clone size: few; V gene: TRBV7-2; CDR3 protein: CASSQFVIRETQYF; CDR3 DNA: TGTGCCAGCAGCCAATTTGTGATCCGGGAGACCCAGTACTTC
J gene: TRBJ1-2; D gene: -; clone size: -; V gene: TRBV12-3/TRBV12-4; CDR3 protein: CASSFGIRGANYGYTF; CDR3 DNA: TGTGCCAGCAGTTTCGGTATTAGGGGGGCTAACTATGGCTACACCTTC
J gene: TRBJ1-2; D gene: -; clone size: -; V gene: TRBV7-2; CDR3 protein: CASRPGQTDYGYTF; CDR3 DNA: TGTGCCAGCCGTCCAGGGCAGACTGACTATGGCTACACCTTC
J gene: TRBJ2-1; D gene: TRBD2; clone size: many; V gene: TRBV7-7; CDR3 protein: CASSLAGGPGIHNEQFF; CDR3 DNA: TGTGCTAGCAGCTTAGCGGGGGGACCTGGCATCCACAATGAGCAGTTCTTC
J gene: TRBJ1-4; D gene: TRBD1; clone size: -; V gene: TRBV27; CDR3 protein: CASRFDRASTNEKLFF; CDR3 DNA: TGTGCCAGCAGGTTTGACAGGGCCTCAACTAATGAAAAACTGTTTTTT
J gene: TRBJ2-7; D gene: -; clone size: few; V gene: TRBV6-1; CDR3 protein: CASSTANYEQYF; CDR3 DNA: TGTGCCAGCAGTACCGCGAACTACGAGCAGTACTTC
J gene: TRBJ2-1; D gene: -; clone size: -; V gene: TRBV24-1; CDR3 protein: CATSDLPDSGMRYNEQFF; CDR3 DNA: TGTGCCACCAGTGATTTACCTGACTCCGGAATGAGGTACAATGAGCAGTTCTTC
J gene: TRBJ2-5; D gene: TRBD1; clone size: -; V gene: TRBV29-1; CDR3 protein: CSVHGQGTRETQYF; CDR3 DNA: TGCAGCGTACATGGACAGGGGACCAGGGAGACCCAGTACTTC
J gene: TRBJ2-1; D gene: TRBD2; clone size: few; V gene: TRBV20-1; CDR3 protein: CSATSGRIYNEQFF; CDR3 DNA: TGCAGTGCAACCAGCGGGAGGATTTACAATGAGCAGTTCTTC
J gene: TRBJ2-1; D gene: TRBD2; clone size: many; V gene: TRBV7-2; CDR3 protein: CASSSNSAGAHNEQFF; CDR3 DNA: TGTGCCAGCAGTTCGAACTCTGCGGGAGCGCACAATGAGCAGTTCTTC
J gene: TRBJ2-7; D gene: TRBD1; clone size: -; V gene: TRBV7-8; CDR3 protein: CASSQTGTGGGEQYF; CDR3 DNA: TGTGCCAGCAGTCAAACCGGGACAGGGGGCGGCGAGCAGTACTTC
J gene: TRBJ2-7; D gene: TRBD2; clone size: few; V gene: TRBV12-3/TRBV12-4; CDR3 protein: CASSFVLAEYEQYF; CDR3 DNA: TGTGCCAGCAGTTTTGTCCTAGCGGAATACGAGCAGTACTTC
J gene: TRBJ2-3; D gene: -; clone size: few; V gene: TRBV7-3; CDR3 protein: CASSPRRPGTDTQYF; CDR3 DNA: TGTGCCAGCAGCCCCCGGCGGCCAGGCACAGATACGCAGTATTTT
J gene: TRBJ2-1; D gene: -; clone size: few; V gene: TRBV19; CDR3 protein: CASSPLLAAARSSYNEQFF; CDR3 DNA: TGTGCCAGTAGTCCACTCCTGGCCGCTGCAAGGAGCTCCTACAATGAGCAGTTCTTC
J gene: TRBJ2-6; D gene: -; clone size: many; V gene: TRBV7-9; CDR3 protein: CASRTGRLFVSGANVLTF; CDR3 DNA: TGTGCCAGCAGGACGGGACGGCTCTTCGTCTCTGGGGCCAACGTCCTGACTTTC
J gene: TRBJ2-3; D gene: -; clone size: -; V gene: TRBV15; CDR3 protein: CATSRDLQGGTDTQYF; CDR3 DNA: TGTGCCACCAGCAGAGATCTCCAAGGCGGCACAGATACGCAGTATTTT
J gene: TRBJ2-7; D gene: TRBD2; clone size: -; V gene: TRBV28; CDR3 protein: CASRLAGGPGQYF; CDR3 DNA: TGTGCCAGCAGACTAGCGGGAGGGCCGGGGCAGTACTTC
J gene: TRBJ2-7; D gene: TRBD1; clone size: few; V gene: TRBV18; CDR3 protein: CASSPTTGTYEQYF; CDR3 DNA: TGTGCCAGCTCACCGACGACAGGGACCTACGAGCAGTACTTC
J gene: TRBJ2-1; D gene: -; clone size: -; V gene: TRBV28; CDR3 protein: CASSSTHASGYNEQFF; CDR3 DNA: TGTGCCAGCAGTTCCACTCACGCCTCCGGCTACAATGAGCAGTTCTTC
J gene: TRBJ2-3; D gene: TRBD2; clone size: -; V gene: TRBV4-1; CDR3 protein: CASSQDRERGYSDTQYF; CDR3 DNA: TGCGCCAGCAGCCAAGATCGGGAGCGGGGCTACTCAGATACGCAGTATTTT
J gene: TRBJ1-1; D gene: -; clone size: many; V gene: TRBV11-2; CDR3 protein: CASSLGFGVMNTEAFF; CDR3 DNA: TGTGCCAGCAGCTTAGGGTTCGGGGTCATGAACACTGAAGCTTTCTTT
J gene: TRBJ2-2; D gene: -; clone size: -; V gene: TRBV7-2; CDR3 protein: CASSVAVANTGELFF; CDR3 DNA: TGTGCCAGCAGCGTAGCCGTCGCGAACACCGGGGAGCTGTTTTTT
J gene: TRBJ1-5; D gene: -; clone size: many; V gene: TRBV12-3/TRBV12-4; CDR3 protein: CASNNDRNQPQHF; CDR3 DNA: TGTGCCAGCAATAACGACAGGAACCAGCCCCAGCATTTT
J gene: TRBJ2-1; D gene: -; clone size: many; V gene: TRBV11-2; CDR3 protein: CASTREGPRAYNEQFF; CDR3 DNA: TGTGCCAGCACCAGAGAGGGACCACGTGCCTACAATGAGCAGTTCTTC
J gene: TRBJ1-2; D gene: -; clone size: once; V gene: TRBV29-1; CDR3 protein: CSAALGARGYTF; CDR3 DNA: TGCAGCGCAGCTCTGGGGGCGAGGGGCTACACCTTC
J gene: TRBJ2-5; D gene: -; clone size: once; V gene: TRBV7-9; CDR3 protein: CASSPPGGPQETQYF; CDR3 DNA: TGTGCCAGCAGCCCCCCAGGGGGGCCACAAGAGACCCAGTACTTC
J gene: TRBJ2-5; D gene: TRBD2; clone size: -; V gene: TRBV4-3; CDR3 protein: CASSQDRGFGAGGPQETQYF; CDR3 DNA: TGCGCCAGCAGCCAAGATAGGGGTTTCGGAGCGGGAGGGCCACAAGAGACCCAGTACTTC
J gene: TRBJ1-2; D gene: -; clone size: -; V gene: TRBV19; CDR3 protein: CASSIADYGYTF; CDR3 DNA: TGTGCCAGTAGTATCGCGGATTATGGCTACACCTTC
J gene: TRBJ2-7; D gene: -; clone size: -; V gene: TRBV18; CDR3 protein: CASSPGGHFYEQYF; CDR3 DNA: TGTGCCAGCTCACCGGGGGGACACTTCTACGAGCAGTACTTC
J gene: TRBJ1-4; D gene: TRBD1; clone size: -; V gene: TRBV7-9; CDR3 protein: CASSTQGEFRIGKLFF; CDR3 DNA: TGTGCCAGCAGCACCCAGGGGGAGTTTCGTATAGGAAAACTGTTTTTT
J gene: TRBJ2-5; D gene: -; clone size: -; V gene: TRBV7-3; CDR3 protein: CASSQISGETQYF; CDR3 DNA: TGTGCCAGCAGCCAAATCTCGGGGGAGACCCAGTACTTC
J gene: TRBJ1-5; D gene: -; clone size: few; V gene: TRBV12-3/TRBV12-4; CDR3 protein: CASCSGNRNQPQHF; CDR3 DNA: TGTGCCAGCTGCTCGGGCAATCGCAATCAGCCCCAGCATTTT
J gene: TRBJ1-5; D gene: -; clone size: -; V gene: TRBV28; CDR3 protein: CASSRVFSNQPQHF; CDR3 DNA: TGTGCCAGCAGCCGGGTCTTTAGCAATCAGCCCCAGCATTTT
J gene: TRBJ2-1; D gene: TRBD2; clone size: -; V gene: TRBV2; CDR3 protein: CASSETSGREQFF; CDR3 DNA: TGTGCCAGCAGTGAAACGAGCGGGAGAGAGCAGTTCTTC
J gene: TRBJ1-5; D gene: -; clone size: -; V gene: TRBV24-1; CDR3 protein: CATSDVNRNQPQHF; CDR3 DNA: TGTGCCACCAGTGATGTAAACAGGAATCAGCCCCAGCATTTT
J gene: TRBJ2-7; D gene: -; clone size: -; V gene: TRBV2; CDR3 protein: CASSEEGKRYEQYF; CDR3 DNA: TGTGCCAGCAGTGAAGAAGGGAAGAGGTACGAGCAGTACTTC
J gene: TRBJ1-1; D gene: -; clone size: -; V gene: TRBV4-2; CDR3 protein: CASSHLLDTEAFF; CDR3 DNA: TGTGCCAGCAGCCATCTCCTCGACACTGAAGCTTTCTTT
J gene: TRBJ1-1; D gene: TRBD1; clone size: -; V gene: TRBV6-2/TRBV6-3; CDR3 protein: CASQGGANTEAFF; CDR3 DNA: TGTGCCAGTCAGGGGGGCGCAAACACTGAAGCTTTCTTT
J gene: TRBJ2-6; D gene: -; clone size: -; V gene: TRBV7-2; CDR3 protein: CASSLAGGNSGANVLTF; CDR3 DNA: TGTGCCAGCAGCTTAGCCGGAGGTAACTCTGGGGCCAACGTCCTGACTTTC
J gene: TRBJ2-1; D gene: -; clone size: many; V gene: TRBV7-2; CDR3 protein: CASRGYNEQFF; CDR3 DNA: TGTGCCAGCAGGGGGTACAATGAGCAGTTCTTC
J gene: TRBJ2-5; D gene: TRBD2; clone size: many; V gene: TRBV7-2; CDR3 protein: CASSYSGIQETQYF; CDR3 DNA: TGTGCCAGCAGTTATAGCGGGATTCAAGAGACCCAGTACTTC
J gene: TRBJ2-7; D gene: TRBD2; clone size: few; V gene: TRBV7-8; CDR3 protein: CASSSRTSGTSYEQYF; CDR3 DNA: TGTGCCAGCAGCTCGCGGACTAGCGGCACCTCCTACGAGCAGTACTTC
J gene: TRBJ2-7; D gene: -; clone size: -; V gene: TRBV7-6; CDR3 protein: CASSLAATVTDEQYF; CDR3 DNA: TGTGCCAGCAGCTTAGCAGCGACAGTGACAGACGAGCAGTACTTC
J gene: TRBJ2-1; D gene: TRBD2; clone size: -; V gene: TRBV20-1; CDR3 protein: CSARDSNTVLGLAGNEQFF; CDR3 DNA: TGCAGTGCTAGAGATTCCAACACCGTCCTTGGACTAGCGGGAAATGAGCAGTTCTTC
J gene: TRBJ2-3; D gene: -; clone size: few; V gene: TRBV24-1; CDR3 protein: CATSDSGDTQYF; CDR3 DNA: TGTGCCACCAGTGATTCCGGGGATACGCAGTATTTT
J gene: TRBJ2-1; D gene: -; clone size: few; V gene: TRBV11-3; CDR3 protein: CASSLGGMGLFF; CDR3 DNA: TGTGCCAGCAGCTTAGGAGGGATGGGGCTGTTCTTC
J gene: TRBJ2-1; D gene: -; clone size: many; V gene: TRBV7-6; CDR3 protein: CASSLIRDYNEQFF; CDR3 DNA: TGTGCCAGCAGCTTAATCCGGGACTACAATGAGCAGTTCTTC